Sequencing of this T cell receptor (beta chain) was carried out in a study of T cells in Graves' hyperthyroidism and ophthalmopathy. With regard to this clonotype: What it recognizes is unknown.

TCR beta CDR3 regions were amplified from RNA. First-round RT-PCR of the TCR CDR3 relied on the HTBI primer set. Each CDR3 protein gets one entry after TCRdb re-called the multiplex PCR reads with MiXCR. The sample carries 500,000 or so distinct CDR3 sequences, around 15% recorded once. This CDR3 comprises 15 residues. The V gene end was trimmed by 2 bases and the J gene end by 2 bases; junction bases not matched to a gene: 2. Germline V CDR1 and CDR2: MNHNY, SVGAGI (reference sequence). Study-wide results and caveats: Through a model of 13 V-J features, ophthalmopathy was separated from stable hyperthyroidism. Prediction of ophthalmopathy progression came a median around 6.1 months pre-onset.

This receptor was taken from a woman aged 30 to 39 with Graves' ophthalmopathy. This chain uses TRBV6-6 with TRBJ1-3; 8 bases match TRBD1. The sequenced material came from blood. CDR3: CASSYGTGTGNTIYF. CDR3 nucleotide sequence: TGTGCCAGCAGTTACGGGACAGGCACTGGAAACACCATATATTTT.